This T cell receptor beta chain was documented in a study of PD-1 blockade in classical Hodgkin lymphoma. Whole-study results and caveats: The study found complete responders had baseline diversity similar to newly diagnosed patients. After ASCT, patients who started nivolumab under 1 year later were excluded. Newly diagnosed patients were reported to exhibit reduced baseline TCR diversity relative to healthy donors.

Sequencing used immunoSEQ multiplex PCR; TCRdb keeps in-frame clones, though not all of them. The sample has 35,000 to 50,000 clones, 60% to 80% seen once. Time point of the sample: cycle 4 day 1 (C4D1), after five to seven weeks of nivolumab. Each patient experienced a relapse that followed autologous stem cell transplantation, and brentuximab vedotin exposure varied. Responses achieved at best were complete response, partial response or progressive disease. The CDR3 runs to 15 residues. The germline CDR1 and CDR2 sequences are LGHNA and YSLEER. With 1 base clipped from V and 3 bases from J, the junction kept 3 bases outside the gene matches. This clone was seen repeatedly, ten times or more. Its antigen remains unidentified.

The starting material was peripheral blood mononuclear cells (PBMCs), obtained before the fourth cycle of nivolumab. The rearrangement joins TRBV4-3 to TRBJ2-7; 10 nucleotides match TRBD1. The sequence came from a human donor with classical Hodgkin lymphoma. The CDR3 here is CASSQGQGAHYEQYF. Here the CDR3 DNA reads TGCGCCAGCAGCCAAGGACAGGGGGCTCACTACGAGCAGTACTTC.